A single sample gave rise to the 16 T cell receptor beta chains below, sequenced in a study of blood T cell repertoires in COVID-19. The protocol was immunoSEQ multiplex PCR, while the TCRdb copy is restricted to in-frame clones and leaves out a portion. The sample contains approximately 190,000 clones, around nine tenths of which appear only once. Sequenced: peripheral blood. All receptors come from a man in his sixties with active or convalescent COVID-19.

This chain links TRBV7-9 with TRBJ1-2, with D possibly TRBD1 on 6 matching bases. This CDR3 spans 13 amino acids. Trimming left V 5 bases short and J 4 bases short, with 11 bases between. Per the germline V gene, CDR1 is SEHNR and CDR2 is FQNEAQ (reference sequence). The CDR3 DNA sequence: TGTGCCAGCAGCCTGGGACATTCCTATGGCTACACCTTC. This codes for CASSLGHSYGYTF.

This rearrangement joins TRBV7-2 to TRBJ2-5; possibly TRBD2 for D (6 bases). This CDR3 region has 15 residues. Germline CDR1 and CDR2: SGHTA and FQGNSA. The V end was cut by 5 bases, the J end by 9 bases, with 22 bases between. This CDR3 reads CASSVGTSPPRAQYF. The CDR3, as DNA: TGTGCCAGCAGCGTCGGGACTTCCCCGCCAAGGGCCCAGTACTTC.

This chain connects TRBV12-3 or TRBV12-4 to TRBJ1-2; D ambiguous. The CDR3 is 12 amino acids. Between the trimmed V and J ends, which lost 10 bases and 2 bases, there was a span of 11 bases. The CDR3 DNA reads TGTGCCACTTCGTCGGGGAACTATGGCTACACCTTC. Translated: CATSSGNYGYTF.

The V gene is TRBV24-1, the J gene TRBJ2-5, with D maybe TRBD2 (6 bases). Deletions cut 3 bases from V and 5 bases from J, with 18 bases between. Germline CDR1 reads KGHDR; CDR2 reads SFDVKD. This CDR3 contains 16 residues. The CDR3 DNA follows: TGTGCCACCAGTGATAGCCGGGACTTAAAGGACGAGACCCAGTACTTC. Its translation is CATSDSRDLKDETQYF.

The CDR3 DNA is TGTGCCAGCAGCTTAGTCGGCGGGGGGACGAGAGAGACCCAGTACTTC. Protein product: CASSLVGGGTRETQYF. This sequence joins TRBV11-2 and TRBJ2-5; 8 nucleotides match TRBD2. V lost 1 base and J lost 4; bases outside the gene matches: 8. The CDR3 totals 16 residues. Germline V gene lookup returns CDR1 SGHAT and CDR2 FQNNGV.

The chain employs TRBV10-3 and TRBJ2-1; maybe TRBD1 (5 bases). Germline-derived CDR1 and CDR2 are ENHRY and SYGVKD. Trimming shortened V by 2 bases and J by 6 bases, and 11 bases separated the two germline ends. This CDR3 contains 14 residues. CDR3 loop: CAISETIDSNEQFF. The CDR3 DNA reads TGTGCCATCAGTGAGACCATTGACAGCAATGAGCAGTTCTTC.

This clone showed up just a few times. The chain uses TRBV6-5 and TRBJ2-6; TRBD1 aligns across 8 bases. Germline assignment: CDR1 MNHEY and CDR2 SVGAGI. V gave up 2 bases and J gave up 4 bases; unmatched junction bases: 4. The CDR3 has 16 amino acids. The CDR3 region is CASSYLRGHGANVLTF. The CDR3 DNA reads TGTGCCAGCAGTTACCTCAGGGGGCACGGGGCCAACGTCCTGACTTTC.

J is TRBJ2-7 and V is TRBV15, with a weak D call TRBD2 (6 bases). The CDR3 spans 15 residues. Germline V gives CDR1 LNHNV, CDR2 YYDKDF (reference sequence). Trimming took 2 bases from V and 2 from J, leaving 13 bases between them. CDR3 in amino acids: CATSRSPGGTYEQYF. Written as DNA, the CDR3 is TGTGCCACCAGCAGATCCCCAGGAGGGACCTACGAGCAGTACTTC.

The V call is TRBV2, the J call TRBJ1-4; 10 bases align to TRBD1. The CDR3 contains 14 residues. V lost 7 bases to trimming and J lost 8 bases; unmatched junction nucleotides: 7. CDR1 is SNHLY, CDR2 FYNNEI, per germline. CDR3 protein: CASIGDRGNEKLFF. CDR3 sequence (DNA): TGTGCCAGCATAGGGGACAGGGGAAACGAAAAACTGTTTTTT.

The chain carries TRBV5-5 and TRBJ1-4; D not certain. Trimming stripped 4 bases from V and 4 bases from J, with 17 bases between. The CDR3 is 16 amino acids. Germline-derived CDR1 and CDR2 are SGHKS and YYEKEE (reference sequence). CDR3 sequence reads: CASSPGGAVGNEKLFF. CDR3 nucleotide sequence: TGTGCCAGCAGCCCCGGCGGTGCAGTAGGTAATGAAAAACTGTTTTTT.

This rearrangement joins TRBV6-1 to TRBJ1-2, with TRBD1 as a possible D gene (5 bases). The V gene lost 1 base and the J gene lost 1 base, with 10 bases spanning the gap. Germline CDR1 MNHNS, CDR2 SASEGT. The CDR3 runs 15 residues. The CDR3 DNA sequence: TGTGCCAGCAGTGAAGGGACACATATTAACTATGGCTACACCTTC. Translating it yields CASSEGTHINYGYTF.

This chain joins TRBV5-4 and TRBJ2-3; 8 nucleotides align to TRBD2. V was pared by 4 bases and J by 2 bases, with 9 bases of the junction left unmatched. The germline V gene has CDR1 SGHNT and CDR2 YYREEE (reference sequence). The CDR3 is 16 residues long. For the CDR3, the DNA is TGTGCCAGCAGCCTTTCTAGCGGGCGACTCACAGATACGCAGTATTTT. Its translation: CASSLSSGRLTDTQYF.

In regard to this clone: One end of the junction is discordant with germline, which a read error may explain. J is TRBJ2-2 and V is TRBV7-3, with D hard to call. There are 15 residues in the CDR3. CDR1 SGHTA and CDR2 FQGTGA come from the germline V gene. The DNA of the CDR3 is TGTGCCAGCACCTTAAGTAGTGCGAACACCGGGGAGCTGTTTTTT. It specifies CASTLSSANTGELFF.

V gene TRBV5-1 combines with J gene TRBJ1-5; D uncertain. Trimming left V 7 bases short and J 2 bases short, with 16 bases between. Germline V gene data show CDR1 as SGHRS and CDR2 as YFSETQ. This CDR3 is built from 15 residues. The CDR3 DNA reads as TGCGCCAGCGCCGAAGGAGGAATCGGCAATCAGCCCCAGCATTTT. Its translation: CASAEGGIGNQPQHF.

The rearrangement links TRBV5-1 to TRBJ1-1, with unresolved D. This CDR3 spans 15 amino acids. Germline CDR1 reads SGHRS; CDR2 reads YFSETQ. Between the trimmed V and J ends, which lost 0 bases and 1 base, there was a span of 10 bases. For the CDR3, the DNA is TGCGCCAGCAGCTTGGAAATCCGCGGGAACACTGAAGCTTTCTTT. Protein: CASSLEIRGNTEAFF.

V gene TRBV5-4 combines with J gene TRBJ2-2; 9 bases map to TRBD1. V trimming: 3 bases; J trimming: 4 bases; junction bases outside the gene matches: 4. The germline V gene has CDR1 SGHNT and CDR2 YYREEE (reference sequence). There are 15 residues in the CDR3. The CDR3 bases are TGTGCCAGCAGCTGGGACAGGGAGAGCACCGGGGAGCTGTTTTTT. Translating it yields CASSWDRESTGELFF.